This TCR beta chain was recorded in a study of blood T cell repertoires in COVID-19. Study-wide context: The United States, Italy and Spain supplied acute and convalescent COVID-19 samples. T cells, B-cell-depleted T cells, or PBMCs supplied cDNA or gDNA.

Per the original methods: How many nucleated cells were present was estimated from reference gene primer amplification. The data were produced by immunoSEQ multiplex PCR, yet TCRdb's version contains in-frame clones alone and is incomplete. The V and J calls and clone size come from that table; D and trimming were worked out from the DNA. The table includes 95,000 to 110,000 clones, 75% to 85% detected once. This CDR3 contains 14 residues. Per the germline V gene, CDR1 is MNHEY and CDR2 is SVGAGI. The V gene end was trimmed by 4 bases and the J gene end by 4 bases; junction bases not matched to a gene: 3.

Input material: peripheral blood. V gene TRBV6-5 combines with J gene TRBJ1-1; TRBD1 agrees at 10 bases. The source is a man in his sixties with acute or convalescent COVID-19. The CDR3 region has the DNA TGTGCCAGCAGTTTTAGGACAGGGGGCACTGAAGCTTTCTTT. Translated: CASSFRTGGTEAFF.